The sample holds a few counts of the clone carrying this TCR beta chain. Its target is unknown. The data were obtained in a study of T-cell reconstitution after alpha-beta-depleted transplantation in children. Study conclusions and caveats: One year post-transplant, T-cell counts and diversity were largely derived from T cells produced anew. Approximately two months post-transplant, alpha-beta T cells reportedly originated from several hundred expanded graft clones. After transplant, high TCRbeta diversity at day 60 in some patients arose from surviving recipient T cells and thymic progenitors.

Preparation of the TCRbeta library was carried out with unique molecular identifiers. TCRdb reprocessed the PCR reads with MiXCR, giving one entry per CDR3 protein. In the table there are around 800,000 distinct CDR3 sequences, less than 20% of which are singletons. The CDR3 runs 15 residues. Trimming shortened V by 5 bases and J by 1 base, and 15 bases separated the two germline ends. Germline values: CDR1 KGHSH, CDR2 LQKENI. The J gene is TRBJ2-7, the V gene TRBV18, with a tentative D call TRBD2 (5 bases). The sequence was obtained from a male patient younger than 18 who had a stem cell transplant for acute lymphoblastic leukemia, so the T cells may come from the graft donor. Sample: PBMCs, mostly from graft donor cells, taken 360 days after TCRalphabeta/CD19-depleted stem cell transplant. The CDR3 DNA reads as TGTGCCAGCTCAGAGGAAAGCGGCTTGTCCTACGAGCAGTACTTC. It translates to CASSEESGLSYEQYF.